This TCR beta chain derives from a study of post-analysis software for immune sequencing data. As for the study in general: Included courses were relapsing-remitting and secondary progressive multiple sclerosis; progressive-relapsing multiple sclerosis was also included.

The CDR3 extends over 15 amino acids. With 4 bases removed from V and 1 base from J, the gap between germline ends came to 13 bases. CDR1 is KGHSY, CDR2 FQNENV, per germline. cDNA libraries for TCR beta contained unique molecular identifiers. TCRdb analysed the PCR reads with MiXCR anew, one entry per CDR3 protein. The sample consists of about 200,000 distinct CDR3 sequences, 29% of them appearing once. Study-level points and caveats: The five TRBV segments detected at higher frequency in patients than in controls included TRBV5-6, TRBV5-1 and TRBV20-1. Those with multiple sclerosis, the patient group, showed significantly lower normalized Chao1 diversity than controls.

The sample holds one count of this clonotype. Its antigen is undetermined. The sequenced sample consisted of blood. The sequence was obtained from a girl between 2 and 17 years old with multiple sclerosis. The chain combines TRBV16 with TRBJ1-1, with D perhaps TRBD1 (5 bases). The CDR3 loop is CASSLPERGNTEAFF. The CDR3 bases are TGTGCCAGCAGCCTCCCGGAGAGGGGGAACACTGAAGCTTTCTTT.